The source of this TCR beta chain is a study of CD8 T cells in Susac syndrome. Reverse transcription of about 0.5 to 1 ug RNA used random hexamers. TCRdb passed the immunoSEQ multiplex PCR reads through MiXCR, listing each CDR3 protein once. This sample has under 550,000 distinct CDR3 sequences, with approximately 85% found just once. Germline V gene data show CDR1 as DFQATT and CDR2 as SNEGSKA (reference sequence). The CDR3 sequence is 13 residues long. The ends were cut back, 1 base at V and 1 base at J, with 8 bases in the middle. This clonotype was counted between two and nine times. This clonotype was obtained from a human donor with multiple sclerosis. The chain recombines TRBV20-1 with TRBJ2-7; no firm D call. Sequenced input: CD8+ T cells from PBMCs. The CDR3 here is CSARVPNSYEQYF. CDR3 coding DNA: TGCAGTGCTAGAGTTCCCAATTCCTACGAGCAGTACTTC.